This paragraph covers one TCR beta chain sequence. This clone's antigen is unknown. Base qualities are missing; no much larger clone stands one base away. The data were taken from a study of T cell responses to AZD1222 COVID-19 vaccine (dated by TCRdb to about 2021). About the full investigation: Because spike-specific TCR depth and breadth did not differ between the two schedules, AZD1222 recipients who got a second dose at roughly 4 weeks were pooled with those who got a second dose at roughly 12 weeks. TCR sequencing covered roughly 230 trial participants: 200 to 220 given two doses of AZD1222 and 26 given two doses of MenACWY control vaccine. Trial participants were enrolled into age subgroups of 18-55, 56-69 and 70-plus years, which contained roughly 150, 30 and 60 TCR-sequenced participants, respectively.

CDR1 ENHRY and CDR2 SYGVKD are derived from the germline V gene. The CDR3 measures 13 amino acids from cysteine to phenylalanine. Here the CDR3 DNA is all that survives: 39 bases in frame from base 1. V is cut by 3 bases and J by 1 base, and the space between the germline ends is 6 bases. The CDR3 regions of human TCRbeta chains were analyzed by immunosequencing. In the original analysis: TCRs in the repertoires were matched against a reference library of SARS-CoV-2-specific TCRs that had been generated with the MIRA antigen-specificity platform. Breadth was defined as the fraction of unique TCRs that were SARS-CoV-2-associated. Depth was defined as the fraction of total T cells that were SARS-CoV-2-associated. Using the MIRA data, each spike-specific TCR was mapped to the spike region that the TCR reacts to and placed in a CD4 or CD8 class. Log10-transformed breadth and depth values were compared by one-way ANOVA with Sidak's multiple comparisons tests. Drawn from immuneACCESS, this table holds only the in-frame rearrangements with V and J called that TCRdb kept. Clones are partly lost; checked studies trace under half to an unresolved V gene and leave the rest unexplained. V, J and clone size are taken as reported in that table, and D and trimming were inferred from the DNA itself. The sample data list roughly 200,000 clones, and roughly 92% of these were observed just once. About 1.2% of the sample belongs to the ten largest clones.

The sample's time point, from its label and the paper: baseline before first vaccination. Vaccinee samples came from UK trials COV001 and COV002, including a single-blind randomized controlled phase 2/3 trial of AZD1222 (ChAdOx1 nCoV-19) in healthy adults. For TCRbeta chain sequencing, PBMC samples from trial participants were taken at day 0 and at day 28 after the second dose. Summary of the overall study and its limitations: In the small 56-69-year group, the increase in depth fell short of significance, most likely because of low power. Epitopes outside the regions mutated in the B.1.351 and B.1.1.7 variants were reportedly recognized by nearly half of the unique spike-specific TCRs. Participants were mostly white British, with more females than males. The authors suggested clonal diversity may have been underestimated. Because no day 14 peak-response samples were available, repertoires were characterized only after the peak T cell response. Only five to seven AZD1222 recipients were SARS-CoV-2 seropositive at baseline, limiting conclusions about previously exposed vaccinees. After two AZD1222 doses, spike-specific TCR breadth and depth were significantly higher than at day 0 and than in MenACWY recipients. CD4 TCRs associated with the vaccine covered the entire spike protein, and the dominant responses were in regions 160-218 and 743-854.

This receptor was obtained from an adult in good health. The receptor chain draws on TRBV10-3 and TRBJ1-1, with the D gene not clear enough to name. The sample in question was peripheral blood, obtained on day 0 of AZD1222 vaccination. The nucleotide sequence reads TGTGCCATCAGTGATCGGGGGAACACTGAAGCTTTCTTT. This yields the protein CAISDRGNTEAFF.